A single TCR beta chain is shown here with its context. Its antigen remains unknown. These data belong to a study of cytotoxic CD8 clonotypes in ibrutinib-treated CLL. In the study overall: Responses comprised 25 or so partial and 2 complete; at median approximately 70 months, approximately 15 remained remitted and around 12 progressed. Study outcomes and limitations: Starting clonality was above that of age-matched healthy donors and tracked circulating CD8+ T-cell counts. The times at which samples were taken varied between sustained-remission and progressing patients.

TCRdb's table, derived via immunoSEQ multiplex PCR, lists solely in-frame clones and lacks some. The sample lists about 58,000 clones; about 72% were seen once. Genomic DNA in an amount of around 2 micrograms was extracted from cryopreserved PBMCs and used for the preparation of TCR beta libraries. Per the germline V gene, CDR1 is MDHEN and CDR2 is SYDVKM. V lost 6 bases and J 2 bases, leaving 6 bases between the germline ends. This CDR3 has 12 amino acids. Source: PBMCs, taken after 12 months of ibrutinib treatment. The chain recombines TRBV28 with TRBJ2-3; no clear D. This sequence originates from a human donor with chronic lymphocytic leukemia. The CDR3, as DNA: TGTGCCAGCAGCTTGACCACAGATACGCAGTATTTT. It encodes CASSLTTDTQYF.